This entry features one TCR beta chain sequence. Which antigen it targets is not known. Per-base qualities were not stored, and no clone one base away is much larger. The treatment or condition label corresponds to: 19 received Ad26.COV2.S at low or high dose, single or two shots; about 5 received placebo; per-sample allocation not given. For vaccine and placebo recipients, repertoires were sequenced using samples collected on day 63 after the first injection. Cohort 1b enrolled about two dozen adults aged 18-55 years at a single site in Boston, USA, between 29 July and 7 August 2020. Ad26.COV2.S was a replication-incompetent adenovirus type 26 vector expressing a prefusion-stabilized SARS-CoV-2 spike protein from the original Wuhan strain. The CDR3 sequence holds 14 residues, the cysteine and phenylalanine included. The read is trimmed to its CDR3 DNA, 42 bases read in frame from base 1. V loses 5 bases of germline sequence and J loses 0 bases, and the interval between the two ends is 11 bases. CDR1 KGHSH and CDR2 LQKENI were looked up in the germline V gene.

The immunoSEQ Assay was used to sequence TCRbeta CDR3 regions. After extraction, genomic DNA underwent amplification by bias-controlled multiplex PCR, followed by high-throughput sequencing. The paper's processing steps were these. To quantify the absolute abundance of each unique TCRbeta CDR3 region, sequences were collapsed and filtered. Usable DNA was measured by amplifying reference genes present in all nucleated cells, and TCRbeta template counts were normalized to that usable DNA to estimate T cell fraction. Repertoire TCRs were annotated as SARS-CoV-2-specific when V gene, CDR3 amino acid sequence and J gene were exactly matched to a known reactive TCR set. The reference SARS-CoV-2 TCR set came from MIRA and was filtered for enrichment in COVID-19-positive ImmuneCODE repertoires, removing public or cross-reactive TCRs. Based on the MIRA antigens, annotated TCRs were further analysed at the level of specific ORF or position within ORF. Breadth was defined as annotated unique rearrangements over total unique productive rearrangements; depth was the summed frequency of those rearrangements. TCR breadth was compared between groups using two-sided Wilcoxon rank-sum tests. TCRdb obtained this table from immuneACCESS and retained in-frame rearrangements with V and J assigned. These tables miss some clones; where compared with another copy, unresolved V genes account for less than half of the shortfall, and the remainder is unexplained. Clone size and V and J calls were adopted from that table, with D and trimming inferred from the DNA. In all, the sample holds about 350,000 clones, and 80% to 90% of those were seen once. Of the sample, about 3.3% falls within the top ten clones.

These data belong to a study of Ad26.COV2.S vaccination and SARS-CoV-2 variants (TCRdb year 2021). General notes on the study: Vaccine-arm donors came from COV1001, a multicentre, randomized, double-blind, placebo-controlled phase I-IIa trial of Ad26.COV2.S in healthy adults. Participants in the trial were split at random into five groups of five each, receiving low-dose or high-dose Ad26.COV2.S once or twice, or else placebo on both occasions. A total of roughly 32 samples were included in the TCR-sequenced set, comprising roughly 19 Ad26.COV2.S vaccine recipients, 5 placebo recipients and 8 SARS-CoV-2 convalescent individuals. Ad26.COV2.S was administered intramuscularly at a dose of 5x10^10 or 1x10^11 viral particles, either as one shot or as two shots given 56 days apart. Investigators did not know the trial group allocation while performing experiments and assessing outcomes. TCRbeta repertoire sequencing served as the tool for gauging how specific and how broad the SARS-CoV-2-reactive T cell receptors were following Ad26.COV2.S vaccination.

Paper-wide results and their limitations: After vaccination, substantial breadth of spike-specific CD8+ and CD4+ T cell responses was reported. The study lacked the statistical power to compare responses across vaccine doses or regimens. According to the authors, total T cell responses may have been underestimated by the TCR breadth and depth analyses. Spike-specific TCR breadth was higher in Ad26.COV2.S recipients than in placebo recipients (P = 0.0014). Comparable non-spike TCR breadth was observed between vaccine and placebo recipients, consistent with only spike being contained in the vaccine.

The clonotype comes from a person aged 18 to 65 who received the Ad26.COV2.S COVID-19 vaccine or a placebo. In this chain, TRBV18 is recombined with TRBJ2-7; matching of 6 bases hints at TRBD1 as the D gene. The specimen comprised peripheral blood, sampled in a trial of Ad26.COV2.S vaccine versus placebo. The CDR3: CASSVRDNSYEQYF. The DNA is TGTGCCAGCTCAGTCCGGGACAACTCCTACGAGCAGTACTTC.